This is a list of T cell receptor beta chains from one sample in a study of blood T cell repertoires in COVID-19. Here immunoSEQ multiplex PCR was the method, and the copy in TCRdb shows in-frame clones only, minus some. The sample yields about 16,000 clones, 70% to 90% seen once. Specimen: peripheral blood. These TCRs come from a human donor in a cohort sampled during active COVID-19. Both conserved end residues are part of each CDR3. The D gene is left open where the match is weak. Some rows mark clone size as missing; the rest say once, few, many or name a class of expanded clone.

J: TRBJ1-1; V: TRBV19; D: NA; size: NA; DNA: TGTGCCAGTAGTATTGGGGCAGGCGGGGGAAGAGCTTTCTTT; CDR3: CASSIGAGGGRAFF
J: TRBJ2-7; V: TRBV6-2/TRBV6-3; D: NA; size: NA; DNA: TGTGCCAGCAGTTACGCCAGGGAGGCCGACGAGCAGTACTTC; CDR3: CASSYAREADEQYF
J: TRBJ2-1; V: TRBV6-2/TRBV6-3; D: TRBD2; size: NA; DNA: TGTGCCAGCAGCAAACTAGCGGGGGGCACAAATGAGCAGTTCTTC; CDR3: CASSKLAGGTNEQFF
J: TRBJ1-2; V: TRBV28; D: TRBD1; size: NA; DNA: TGTGCCAGCAGTTTATTTGGAAAGGACAGGGCCTATGGCTACACCTTC; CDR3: CASSLFGKDRAYGYTF
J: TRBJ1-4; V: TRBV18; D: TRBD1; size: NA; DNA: TGTGCCAGCTCACCAACGACAGGGTTAGGTGAAAAACTGTTTTTT; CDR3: CASSPTTGLGEKLFF
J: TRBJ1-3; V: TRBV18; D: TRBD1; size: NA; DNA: TGTGCCAGCTCACCAACGGACAGGGGAACTGGAAACACCATATATTTT; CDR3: CASSPTDRGTGNTIYF
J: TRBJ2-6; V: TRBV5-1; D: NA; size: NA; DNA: TGCGCCAGCAGCTTGGCCGGCTCTGGGGCCAACGTCCTGACTTTC; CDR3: CASSLAGSGANVLTF
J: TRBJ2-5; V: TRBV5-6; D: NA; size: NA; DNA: TGTGCCAGCAGCTTGGCCGTGGCGGGTGGGGAGACCCAGTACTTC; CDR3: CASSLAVAGGETQYF
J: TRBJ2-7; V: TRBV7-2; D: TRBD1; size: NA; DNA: TGTGCCAGCAGCTTAGCGGCCGGGACAGGGTTCTACGAGCAGTACTTC; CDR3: CASSLAAGTGFYEQYF
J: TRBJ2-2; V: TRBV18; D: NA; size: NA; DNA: TGTGCCAGCTCAAACCACGGTGGCAGGCTTGGCACCGGGGAGCTGTTTTTT; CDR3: CASSNHGGRLGTGELFF
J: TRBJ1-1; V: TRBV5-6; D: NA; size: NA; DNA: TGTGCCAGCAGCTTGGCTGCTGAAGCTTTCTTT; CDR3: CASSLAAEAFF
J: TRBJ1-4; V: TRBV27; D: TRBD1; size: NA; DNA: TGTGCCACCAGACAGGGGCCCTCGGCACTGTTTTTT; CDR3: CATRQGPSALFF
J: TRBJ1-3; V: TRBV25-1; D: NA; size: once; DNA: TGTGCCAGCAGTGAACCCGGGAGGGGAAACACCATATATTTT; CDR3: CASSEPGRGNTIYF
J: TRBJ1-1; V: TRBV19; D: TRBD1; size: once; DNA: TGTGCCAGTAGCCCCTCGAACCGGGACAGGGGCACTGAAGCTTTCTTT; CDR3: CASSPSNRDRGTEAFF
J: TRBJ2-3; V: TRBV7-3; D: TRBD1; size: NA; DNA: TGTGCCAGCAGCTACTCAGGGGGCGACGGGGCAGATACGCAGTATTTT; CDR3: CASSYSGGDGADTQYF
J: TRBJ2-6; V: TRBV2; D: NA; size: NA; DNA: TGTGCCAGCAGTGAGGCGGGGTCAGGGGCCAACGTCCTGACTTTC; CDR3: CASSEAGSGANVLTF
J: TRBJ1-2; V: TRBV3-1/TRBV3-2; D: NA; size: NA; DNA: TGTGCCAGCAGCCGACGAGGGGAGGCGGATGGCTACACCTTC; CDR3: CASSRRGEADGYTF
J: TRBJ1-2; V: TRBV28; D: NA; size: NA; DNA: TGTGCCAGCAGCAGCGGTCAGGCCGGCTACACCTTC; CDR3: CASSSGQAGYTF
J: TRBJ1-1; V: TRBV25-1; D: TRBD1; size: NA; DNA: TGTGCCAGCCGACAGGGCCGTGAAGCTTTCTTT; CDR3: CASRQGREAFF
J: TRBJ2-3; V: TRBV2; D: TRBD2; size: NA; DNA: TGTGCCAGCACCGGGACTAGCGGGGGCACAGATACGCAGTATTTT; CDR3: CASTGTSGGTDTQYF
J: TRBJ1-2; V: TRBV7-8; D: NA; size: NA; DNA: TGTGCCAGCAGCTCACAGGGAGGGAAAGACTATGGCTACACCTTC; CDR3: CASSSQGGKDYGYTF
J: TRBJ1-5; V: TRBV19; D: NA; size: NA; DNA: TGTGCCAGTAGTCAAGACGGTCGGAGGGAGCCCCAGCATTTT; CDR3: CASSQDGRREPQHF
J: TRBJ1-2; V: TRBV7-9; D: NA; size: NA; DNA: TGTGCCACCCTTCGAGGGGGGGGAGGCTACACCTTC; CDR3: CATLRGGGGYTF
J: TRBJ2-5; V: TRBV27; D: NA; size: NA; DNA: TGTGCCAGCAGTTTTTACGGGGAAGAGACCCAGTACTTC; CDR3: CASSFYGEETQYF
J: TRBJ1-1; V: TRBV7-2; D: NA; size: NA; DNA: TGTGCCAGCAGCTTTCAGGGGACGACCTACACTGAAGCTTTCTTT; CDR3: CASSFQGTTYTEAFF
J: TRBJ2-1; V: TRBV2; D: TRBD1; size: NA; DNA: TGTGCCAGCAGAGGACAGGGGGTCAATGAGCAGTTCTTC; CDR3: CASRGQGVNEQFF
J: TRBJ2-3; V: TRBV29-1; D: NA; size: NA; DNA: TGCAGCGTTGTGGAGGGGGGGGGCACAGATACGCAGTATTTT; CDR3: CSVVEGGGTDTQYF
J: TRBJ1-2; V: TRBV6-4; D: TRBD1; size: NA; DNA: TGTGCCAGCAAGGGGACAGCGTCCTCCTATGGCTACACCTTC; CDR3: CASKGTASSYGYTF
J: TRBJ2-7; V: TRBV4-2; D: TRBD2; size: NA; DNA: TGTGCCAGCAGCACACTAGCGGGGGCCGTGGAGCAGTACTTC; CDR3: CASSTLAGAVEQYF
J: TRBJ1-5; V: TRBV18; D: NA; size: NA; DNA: TGTGCCAGCTCACCGATAGCAGGGGGCAATCAGCCCCAGCATTTT; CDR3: CASSPIAGGNQPQHF
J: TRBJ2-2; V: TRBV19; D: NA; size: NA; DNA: TGTGCCAGTAGTATCCCTACCGGGGAGCTGTTTTTT; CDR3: CASSIPTGELFF
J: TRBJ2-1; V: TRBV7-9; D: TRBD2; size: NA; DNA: TGTGCCAGCAGCTTCTCGGGGGGGCCGGGTGAGCAGTTCTTC; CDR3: CASSFSGGPGEQFF
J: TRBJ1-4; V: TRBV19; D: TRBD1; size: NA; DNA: TGTGCCAGTAGGGGGGACAGCCGTAGGGGAAGGGAAAAACTGTTTTTT; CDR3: CASRGDSRRGREKLFF
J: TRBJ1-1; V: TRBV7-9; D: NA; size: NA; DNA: TGTGCCAGCGGAGGGGAGACAAGTGAAGCTTTCTTT; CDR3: CASGGETSEAFF
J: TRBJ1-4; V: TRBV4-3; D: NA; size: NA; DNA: TGCGCCAGCAGCCAAGGCAGGCCGGGGTCAACCTCAGAAAAACTGTTTTTT; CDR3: CASSQGRPGSTSEKLFF
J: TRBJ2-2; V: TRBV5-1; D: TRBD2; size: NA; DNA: TGCGCCAGCAGCTTTCGCCCGGCGGGGGGCAGTAACACCGGGGAGCTGTTTTTT; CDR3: CASSFRPAGGSNTGELFF
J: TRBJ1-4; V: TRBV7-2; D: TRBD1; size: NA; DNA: TGTGCCAGCAGCTTAGGGGACAGGGAACATGAAAAACTGTTTTTT; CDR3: CASSLGDREHEKLFF
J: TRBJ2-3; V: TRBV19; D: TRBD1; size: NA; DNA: TGTGCCAGCCAGACAGGGGCCGGCACAGATACGCAGTATTTT; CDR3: CASQTGAGTDTQYF
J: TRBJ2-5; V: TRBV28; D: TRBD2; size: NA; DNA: TGTGCCAGCAGTTCCCCGGGGGCTAGCGGGGGTTGGGAGACCCAGTACTTC; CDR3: CASSSPGASGGWETQYF
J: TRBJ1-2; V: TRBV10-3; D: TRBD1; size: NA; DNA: TGTGCCATCAGTGACTGGGATACAGGGGCCGGTGGCTACACCTTC; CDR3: CAISDWDTGAGGYTF
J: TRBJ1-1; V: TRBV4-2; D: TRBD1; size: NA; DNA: TGTGCCAGCAGCCGGGACAGGGTGAACACTGAAGCTTTCTTT; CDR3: CASSRDRVNTEAFF
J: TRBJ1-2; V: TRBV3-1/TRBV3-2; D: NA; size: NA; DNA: TGTGCCAGCAGCCAGATCAAGATCGGCGGCAGGGATGGCTACACCTTC; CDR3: CASSQIKIGGRDGYTF
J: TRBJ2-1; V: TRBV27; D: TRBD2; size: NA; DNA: TGTGCCAGCAGAGGGCTAGCGGGGGCTGGGGGGGAGCAGTTCTTC; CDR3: CASRGLAGAGGEQFF
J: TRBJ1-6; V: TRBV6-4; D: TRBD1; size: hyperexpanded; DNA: TGTGCCAGCAGTTTTTACAGGGGGCGTTGGTCACCCCTCCACTTT; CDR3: CASSFYRGRWSPLHF
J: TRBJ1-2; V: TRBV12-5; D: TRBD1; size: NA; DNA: TGTGCTAGTGGAGGACAGGGTGGGTACTATGGCTACACCTTC; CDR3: CASGGQGGYYGYTF
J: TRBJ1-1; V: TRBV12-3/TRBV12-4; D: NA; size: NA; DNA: TGTGCCAGCAGTTTAGTACCGGGTGGAGCTTTCTTT; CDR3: CASSLVPGGAFF
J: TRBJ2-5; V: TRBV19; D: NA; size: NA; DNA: TGTGCCAGTAGTTTGGCAGGAGAGACCCAGTACTTC; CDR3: CASSLAGETQYF
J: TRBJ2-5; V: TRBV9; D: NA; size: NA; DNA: TGTGCCAGCAGCGTAAACCCTCGGGAGACCCAGTACTTC; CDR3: CASSVNPRETQYF
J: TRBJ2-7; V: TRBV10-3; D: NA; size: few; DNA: TGTGCCACCGCCTTAGAGGTCTCCTACGAGCAGTACTTC; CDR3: CATALEVSYEQYF
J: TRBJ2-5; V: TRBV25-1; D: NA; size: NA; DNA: TGTGCCAGCAGTCAGGGCAGTAGTTGGGAGACCCAGTACTTC; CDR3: CASSQGSSWETQYF
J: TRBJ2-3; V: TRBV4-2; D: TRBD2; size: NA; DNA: TGTGCCAGCACGACCGGACTAGCGGGGGCCCGGGGTACGCAGTATTTT; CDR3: CASTTGLAGARGTQYF
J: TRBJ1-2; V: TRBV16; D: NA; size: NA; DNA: TGTGCCAGCAGCCAATCGGAATTCCGGGGAAGGGCCAACTATGGCTACACCTTC; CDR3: CASSQSEFRGRANYGYTF
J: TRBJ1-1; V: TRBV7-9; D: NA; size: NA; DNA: TGTGCCAGCGAGGCTGGCCGAACTACTTTGAACACTGAAGCTTTCTTT; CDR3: CASEAGRTTLNTEAFF
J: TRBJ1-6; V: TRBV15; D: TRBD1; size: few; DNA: TGTGCCACCAGCAGAGATCAAGGAGGGGGCAATTCACCCCTCCACTTT; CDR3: CATSRDQGGGNSPLHF